The 28 T cell receptor beta chains in this list originate from one sample, sequenced in a study of shared clonotypes between healthy human individuals. TCRdb's copy holds only in-frame clones and misses some; the assay was immunoSEQ multiplex PCR. The sample holds more than 550,000 clones; about nine tenths are singletons and the top ten take about 33%. Sequenced input: memory CD8+ T cells from PBMCs. Subset denoted: CD45RO+ cells pooled with CCR7-negative TemRA cells. Receptors originate from a man between 18 and 35 years old in good health. Some clones in this sample may be carry-over from other donors' samples.

The chain uses TRBV7-8 and TRBJ1-5, with a possible D match to TRBD1 (5 bases). The germline CDR1 and CDR2 sequences are SGHVS and FQNEAQ. The CDR3 totals 20 residues. The V and J ends lost 0 bases and 0 bases respectively, with 21 bases between them. The CDR3 is CASSLAYTGSRDFSNQPQHF. In DNA, the CDR3 is TGTGCCAGCAGCTTAGCTTACACTGGAAGCAGGGACTTTAGCAATCAGCCCCAGCATTTT.

V is TRBV5-6 and J is TRBJ1-2; D might be TRBD1 (6 bases). CDR1 is SGHDT, CDR2 YYEEEE, per germline. This CDR3 has 15 residues. Trimming cost V 4 bases and J 2 bases, with 15 bases left between them. The CDR3 reads CASSPGGGANYGYTF. CDR3 nucleotide sequence: TGTGCCAGCAGCCCTGGAGGGGGGGCGAACTATGGCTACACCTTC.

This rearrangement joins TRBV5-4 to TRBJ2-7, with D unclear. V was clipped by 3 bases and J by 0 bases, with 16 bases between them. The CDR3 runs to 16 residues. Per germline, CDR1 SGHNT and CDR2 YYREEE (reference sequence). CDR3 residues: CASSYNARPSSYEQYF. The CDR3 coding sequence is TGTGCCAGCAGCTACAATGCGCGGCCCAGCTCCTACGAGCAGTACTTC.

The chain uses TRBV28 and TRBJ1-6; D is undetermined. This CDR3 has 16 amino acids. Germline-derived CDR1 and CDR2 are MDHEN and SYDVKM. V lost 4 bases and J lost 0, with 10 bases in between. CDR3 in DNA: TGTGCCAGCAGTTCCCCCAGGAGCTCCTATAATTCACCCCTCCACTTT. Its protein product is CASSSPRSSYNSPLHF. Together with reference TRBV28 and TRBJ1-6, the CDR3 gives the full variable domain: DVKVTQSSRYLVKRTGEKVFLECVQDMDHENMFWYRQDPGLGLRLIYFSYDVKMKEKGDIPEGYSVSREKKERFSLILESASTNQTSMYLCASSSPRSSYNSPLHFGNGTRLTVT.

The rearrangement joins TRBV7-8 to TRBJ2-2, with TRBD1 matching over 9 bases. Trimming took 4 bases from V and 4 from J; bases not matched to a gene: 1. This CDR3 comprises 14 residues. The germline gives CDR1 SGHVS, CDR2 FQNEAQ. The chain's CDR3 is CASSSTGGTGELFF. Here the CDR3 DNA reads TGTGCCAGCAGCTCGACAGGGGGCACCGGGGAGCTGTTTTTT. Variable domain in full (rest from reference TRBV7-8 and TRBJ2-2): GAGVSQSPRYKVAKRGQDVALRCDPISGHVSLFWYQQALGQGPEFLTYFQNEAQLDKSGLPSDRFFAERPEGSVSTLKIQRTQQEDSAVYLCASSSTGGTGELFFGEGSRLTVL.

V is TRBV30 and J is TRBJ2-2; D ambiguous. The germline V gene encodes CDR1 GTSNPN and CDR2 SVGIG (reference sequence). CDR3 length: 14 residues. The germline V and J ends were trimmed by 1 base and 12 bases, with 18 bases remaining between them. The CDR3 reads CAWSAIKDRTKLFF. Written as DNA, the CDR3 is TGTGCCTGGAGTGCTATTAAGGACCGCACGAAGCTGTTTTTT.

The gene calls are TRBV5-4 and TRBJ2-7; D not certain. Germline V gene sequence: CDR1 SGHNT, CDR2 YYREEE (reference sequence). V shed 4 bases and J shed 2 bases, with 10 bases lying between them. There are 13 residues in the CDR3. The CDR3: CASSPRGPYEQYF. The CDR3 DNA reads as TGTGCCAGCAGCCCCCGTGGCCCCTACGAGCAGTACTTC.

V and J are TRBV27 and TRBJ1-5; TRBD1 might be the D (5 bases). Germline CDR1 is MNHEY and CDR2 is SMNVEV (reference sequence). The V end lost 5 bases, the J end lost 4 bases, and 12 bases lay between the germline ends. The CDR3 runs to 14 residues. CDR3 sequence reads: CASSVSTGNQPQHF. In nucleotides, the CDR3 is TGTGCCAGCAGTGTAAGTACAGGTAATCAGCCCCAGCATTTT.

The chain carries TRBV7-8 and TRBJ2-7, with 10 bases matching TRBD2. CDR1 is SGHVS and CDR2 is FQNEAQ in the germline V gene. Trimming took 5 bases from V and 2 from J; bases not matched to a gene: 6. The CDR3 length is 15 residues. The CDR3 protein is CASSELAGVAYEQYF. CDR3 coding DNA: TGTGCCAGCAGCGAGCTAGCGGGAGTGGCCTACGAGCAGTACTTC.

V usage is TRBV4-1 and J usage is TRBJ2-7, with TRBD2 matching 12 bases. Germline V CDR1 and CDR2: MGHRA, YSYEKL. The CDR3 runs 15 residues. V lost 4 bases, J lost 4 bases, and 5 bases stayed unmatched. The CDR3 is CASSPGLAGIYEQYF. CDR3 nucleotide sequence: TGCGCCAGCAGCCCGGGACTAGCGGGTATATACGAGCAGTACTTC.

With respect to this clone: This likely comes from a read error, as the CDR3 has no conserved phenylalanine or tryptophan at its end. The DNA is omitted, as the CDR3 cannot be located on it reliably, and the CDR3 follows TCRdb's listing. V is TRBV7-9 and J is TRBJ2-4. From its first to its last residue, the CDR3 has 13 amino acids. Germline CDR1 and CDR2: SEHNR and FQNEAQ (reference sequence). This CDR3 reads CASSFSSLQPLSL.

This clone was seen a handful of times. V is TRBV2 and J is TRBJ2-7; 9 bases agree with TRBD1. The CDR3 sequence is 13 residues long. Looked up from germline, CDR1 is SNHLY and CDR2 is FYNNEI. Trimming took 6 bases from V and 3 from J; bases not matched to a gene: 3. The CDR3 DNA reads TGTGCCAGCAGCGACAGGGGGTACTACGAGCAGTACTTC. It codes for CASSDRGYYEQYF. The full variable domain, its missing parts supplied by reference TRBV2 and TRBJ2-7, is EPEVTQTPSHQVTQMGQEVILRCVPISNHLYFYWYRQILGQKVEFLVSFYNNEISEKSEIFDDQFSVERPDGSNFTLKIRSTKLEDSAMYFCASSDRGYYEQYFGPGTRLTVT.

This clone was counted only a few times. The chain uses TRBV27 and TRBJ2-7; TRBD2 matches 8 bases. Per the germline V gene, CDR1 is MNHEY and CDR2 is SMNVEV (reference sequence). The CDR3 is 15 amino acids. V gave up 5 bases and J gave up 4 bases; unmatched junction bases: 10. The CDR3 reads CASSPRAGGLYEQYF. CDR3 sequence (DNA): TGTGCCAGCAGTCCTCGTGCGGGGGGTCTTTACGAGCAGTACTTC.

The J gene is TRBJ2-7, the V gene TRBV15; no definite D call. Germline assignment: CDR1 LNHNV and CDR2 YYDKDF (reference sequence). Trimming took 11 bases from V and 0 from J, leaving 11 bases between them. The CDR3 loop spans 12 amino acids. In nucleotides, the CDR3 is TGTGCCGGGTTGGTAAGCTCCTACGAGCAGTACTTC. Translated, it gives CAGLVSSYEQYF.

The V gene is TRBV27, the J gene TRBJ1-2; possible D gene TRBD1, 5 bases. Trimming left V 0 bases short and J 7 bases short, with 24 bases between. This CDR3 has 18 residues. Germline loops: CDR1 MNHEY, CDR2 SMNVEV (reference sequence). In DNA form, the CDR3 reads TGTGCCAGCAGTTTATCGTCTTATGGGTTGGGACGCACAGTTGGCTACACCTTC. This gives the protein CASSLSSYGLGRTVGYTF.

The genes are TRBV14 and TRBJ2-7; D unresolved. The length of the CDR3 is 12 residues. V lost 1 base to trimming and J lost 7 bases, with 8 bases between them. In germline, CDR1 is SGHDN, CDR2 FVKESK. The CDR3, as DNA: TGTGCCAGCAGCCAAGGACCTCCGGAGCAGTACTTC. Translated: CASSQGPPEQYF.

The CDR3: CATRGVVSDYNEQFF. As DNA, the CDR3 is TGTGCCACCAGAGGGGTGGTTTCGGACTACAATGAGCAGTTCTTC. The chain uses TRBV15 and TRBJ2-1, with D perhaps TRBD1 (5 bases). Germline V lookup: CDR1 LNHNV, CDR2 YYDKDF (reference sequence). The ends were cut back, 6 bases at V and 3 bases at J, with 15 bases in the middle. The CDR3 runs 15 residues.

The CDR3 protein is CSAANEKLFF. The CDR3 bases are TGCAGCGCCGCCAATGAAAAACTGTTTTTT. This chain uses TRBV29-1 with TRBJ1-4, with D unresolved. CDR1 SQVTM and CDR2 ANQGSEA come from the germline V gene. The CDR3 sequence is 10 residues long. Trimming stripped 7 bases from V and 5 bases from J, with 5 bases between.

In DNA form, the CDR3 reads TGTGCCAGCAGTTACTCTGACAGGGTCTATGGCTACACCTTC. The encoded protein is CASSYSDRVYGYTF. The V gene is TRBV6-5, the J gene TRBJ1-2, with TRBD1 matching 7 bases. The J segment lost 4 bases and the V segment lost 0 bases, leaving 2 bases of the junction unmatched. Germline V lookup: CDR1 MNHEY, CDR2 SVGAGI. The CDR3 is made up of 14 amino acids.

The V call is TRBV5-8, the J call TRBJ1-5, with 9 positions matching TRBD1. Germline CDR1 reads SGHTS; CDR2 reads YDEGEE. The V gene end was trimmed by 4 bases and the J gene end by 3 bases; junction bases not matched to a gene: 5. This CDR3 has 15 amino acids. Written as DNA, the CDR3 is TGTGCCAGCAGCGCTACAGGGGGCAACAATCAGCCCCAGCATTTT. Translated: CASSATGGNNQPQHF. The full variable domain, its missing parts supplied by reference TRBV5-8 and TRBJ1-5, is EAGVTQSPTHLIKTRGQQATLRCSPISGHTSVYWYQQALGLGLQFLLWYDEGEERNRGNFPPRFSGRQFPNYSSELNVNALELEDSALYLCASSATGGNNQPQHFGDGTRLSIL.

This clone showed up just once. This sequence joins TRBV7-9 and TRBJ2-4; the match to TRBD1 covers 8 bases. The germline V gene has CDR1 SEHNR and CDR2 FQNEAQ (reference sequence). The CDR3 runs to 14 residues. V lost 1 base, J lost 4 bases, and 0 bases stayed unmatched. The CDR3 loop is CASSLGDRKNIQYF. The CDR3, as DNA: TGTGCCAGCAGCTTAGGGGACAGGAAAAACATTCAGTACTTC.

The chain employs TRBV5-1 and TRBJ1-1, with TRBD1 matching 12 bases. This CDR3 is 16 amino acids long. Germline V CDR1 and CDR2: SGHRS, YFSETQ. Germline trimming cut 0 bases from V and 3 bases from J; bases unmatched to any gene: 3. This CDR3 reads CASSLEGTGGYTEAFF. The CDR3 region has the DNA TGCGCCAGCAGCTTGGAAGGGACAGGGGGCTACACTGAAGCTTTCTTT.

The chain couples TRBV5-1 to TRBJ2-3; the match to TRBD2 covers 10 bases. Germline lookup yields CDR1 SGHRS and CDR2 YFSETQ. The CDR3 contains 18 residues. V shed 0 bases, J shed 6 bases, and the junction held 13 bases outside the gene matches. Here the CDR3 reads CASSLEGLATHEGDTQYF. The CDR3, as DNA: TGCGCCAGCAGCTTGGAGGGACTAGCGACCCACGAGGGGGATACGCAGTATTTT.

V gene TRBV27 combines with J gene TRBJ1-5, with 12 bases identical to TRBD1. V shed 3 bases, J shed 0 bases, and the junction held 3 bases outside the gene matches. CDR1 and CDR2 from the germline V gene are MNHEY and SMNVEV (reference sequence). The CDR3 is 17 amino acids. The CDR3 DNA is TGTGCCAGCAGTTTTACGGGACAGGGGGCTAGCAATCAGCCCCAGCATTTT. This encodes CASSFTGQGASNQPQHF.

The chain recombines TRBV19 with TRBJ2-1, with 8 bases that match TRBD2. CDR1 and CDR2 (germline): LNHDA, SQIVND (reference sequence). J gave up 7 bases and V 5 bases, and 10 bases lay outside the gene matches. The CDR3 covers 15 residues. The CDR3 coding sequence is TGTGCCAGTAGTTTAGCGGGATTACCCCTAAATGAGCAGTTCTTC. Its protein is CASSLAGLPLNEQFF.

CDR3 DNA sequence: TGTGCCAGCAGGGAACTAGGGGGGATCAACTATGGCTACACCTTC. Protein product: CASRELGGINYGYTF. The chain joins TRBV2 to TRBJ1-2, with D possibly matching TRBD1 (6 bases). This CDR3 has 15 residues. Germline CDR1 and CDR2: SNHLY and FYNNEI. V was pared by 6 bases and J by 2 bases, with 16 bases between.

J is TRBJ2-3 and V is TRBV27; D is ambiguous. CDR3 length: 14 residues. The germline V and J ends were trimmed by 3 bases and 0 bases, with 7 bases remaining between them. Per germline, CDR1 MNHEY and CDR2 SMNVEV (reference sequence). The CDR3 reads CASSFFRSTDTQYF. Written as DNA, the CDR3 is TGTGCCAGCAGTTTCTTTAGGAGCACAGATACGCAGTATTTT.

This chain links TRBV5-5 with TRBJ2-7; weak D call: TRBD2 (5 bases). This CDR3 is 12 amino acids long. Germline values: CDR1 SGHKS, CDR2 YYEKEE (reference sequence). The V and J ends lost 6 bases and 5 bases respectively, with 12 bases between them. The CDR3 protein is CASNHGLNEQYF. The CDR3 DNA follows: TGTGCCAGCAACCACGGACTCAACGAGCAGTACTTC.